A selection of T cell receptor beta chains follows, all from one sample in a study of shared clonotypes between healthy human individuals. Only in-frame clones appear in the TCRdb table, and some are missing; sequencing was by immunoSEQ multiplex PCR. The data contain about 590,000 clones, 95% to 96% of them singletons. The sample consisted of naive CD8+ T cells sorted from blood. The receptor set was obtained from a woman in her 30s in good health. Both conserved end residues are part of each CDR3. Each record gives: J gene, V gene, D gene, clone size, CDR3 protein, CDR3 DNA. A D gene is named only where the DNA matches it firmly. Part of the rows lack a size; the others show once, few, many or a class for expanded clones.

J: TRBJ2-7
V: TRBV19
D: -
size: once
CDR3: CASQWNAGLSYEQYF
DNA: TGTGCCAGCCAATGGAACGCAGGCCTCTCCTACGAGCAGTACTTC

J: TRBJ1-1
V: TRBV5-4
D: TRBD1
size: -
CDR3: CASSLGTGGVNTEAFF
DNA: TGTGCCAGCAGCCTTGGGACAGGGGGCGTGAACACTGAAGCTTTCTTT

J: TRBJ1-2
V: TRBV5-1
D: -
size: -
CDR3: CASSLEFSGVDYGYTF
DNA: TGCGCCAGCAGCTTGGAGTTTTCGGGGGTTGACTATGGCTACACCTTC

J: TRBJ1-2
V: TRBV9
D: -
size: -
CDR3: CASSGWEGNYGYTF
DNA: TGTGCCAGCAGCGGCTGGGAGGGTAACTATGGCTACACCTTC

J: TRBJ2-5
V: TRBV28
D: -
size: -
CDR3: CATTRGYQETQYF
DNA: TGTGCCACCACCCGAGGGTACCAAGAGACCCAGTACTTC

J: TRBJ1-6
V: TRBV28
D: -
size: -
CDR3: CASRTPLHF
DNA: TGTGCCAGCAGGACACCCCTCCACTTT

J: TRBJ1-4
V: TRBV6-4
D: -
size: -
CDR3: CASSDSFAAVPTNEKLFF
DNA: TGTGCCAGCAGTGACTCGTTTGCGGCAGTCCCAACTAATGAAAAACTGTTTTTT

J: TRBJ2-7
V: TRBV4-1
D: -
size: -
CDR3: CASSQEGVMTGDYEQYF
DNA: TGCGCCAGCAGCCAAGAGGGGGTAATGACCGGGGATTACGAGCAGTACTTC

J: TRBJ2-1
V: TRBV7-6
D: -
size: -
CDR3: CASSLSKRGSYNEQFF
DNA: TGTGCCAGCAGCTTAAGCAAAAGGGGTTCCTACAATGAGCAGTTCTTC

J: TRBJ2-5
V: TRBV5-6
D: -
size: -
CDR3: CASSLAGMETQYF
DNA: TGTGCCAGCAGCTTGGCAGGTATGGAGACCCAGTACTTC

J: TRBJ2-7
V: TRBV27
D: -
size: -
CDR3: CASSSGLESYEQYF
DNA: TGTGCCAGCAGTTCAGGGCTCGAATCCTACGAGCAGTACTTC

J: TRBJ1-5
V: TRBV4-1
D: -
size: -
CDR3: CASSPGRQGNQPQHF
DNA: TGCGCCAGCAGCCCCGGTAGGCAGGGGAATCAGCCCCAGCATTTT

J: TRBJ1-5
V: TRBV4-2
D: -
size: -
CDR3: CASSQEIDQPQHF
DNA: TGTGCCAGCAGCCAAGAAATTGACCAGCCCCAGCATTTT

J: TRBJ2-1
V: TRBV6-6
D: TRBD2
size: -
CDR3: CASSGTSGSYNEQFF
DNA: TGTGCCAGCAGTGGGACTAGCGGGAGCTACAATGAGCAGTTCTTC

J: TRBJ1-1
V: TRBV6-5
D: TRBD1
size: -
CDR3: CASSSPTGVNTEAFF
DNA: TGTGCCAGCAGTAGCCCCACAGGGGTGAACACTGAAGCTTTCTTT

J: TRBJ1-1
V: TRBV12-5
D: -
size: -
CDR3: CASGLWGANTEAFF
DNA: TGTGCTAGTGGTTTGTGGGGTGCCAACACTGAAGCTTTCTTT

J: TRBJ2-7
V: TRBV7-9
D: -
size: -
CDR3: CASSPPLGREIYYEQYF
DNA: TGTGCCAGCAGCCCCCCCCTAGGGAGAGAGATATACTACGAGCAGTACTTC

J: TRBJ1-2
V: TRBV27
D: -
size: -
CDR3: CASSKRGPNYGYTF
DNA: TGTGCCAGCAGTAAAAGGGGACCCAACTATGGCTACACCTTC

J: TRBJ2-2
V: TRBV6-6
D: TRBD1
size: -
CDR3: CASSQQGPGELFF
DNA: TGTGCCAGCAGTCAACAGGGGCCCGGGGAGCTGTTTTTT

J: TRBJ1-1
V: TRBV4-1
D: TRBD1
size: -
CDR3: CASSQEGTGGGTEAFF
DNA: TGCGCCAGCAGCCAAGAAGGGACAGGGGGCGGCACTGAAGCTTTCTTT